The clone carrying this T cell receptor (beta chain) was seen only a few times. Its cognate antigen is unknown. TCRdb re-analysed the RT-PCR reads in MiXCR, keeping a single row per CDR3 protein. The table has around 520,000 distinct CDR3 sequences, approximately 12% seen once. This CDR3 is built from 14 residues. V was trimmed by 4 bases and J by 1 base, leaving 10 bases between them. Germline CDR1 and CDR2: SNHLY and FYNNEI. The sample belongs to a study of response to subunit inactivated influenza vaccine. Study observations and caveats: Each seasonal influenza vaccination, the authors suggested, recruits few new T cells.

The TCR sequence derives from a man between 50 and 59 years old who received an inactivated influenza vaccine. The chain recombines TRBV2 with TRBJ2-5, with D possibly matching TRBD2 (6 bases). The sequences come from PBMCs from blood, collected on the day of vaccination. The CDR3 spells CASSVGLPQETQYF. CDR3 DNA: TGTGCCAGCAGTGTTGGACTACCCCAAGAGACCCAGTACTTC.